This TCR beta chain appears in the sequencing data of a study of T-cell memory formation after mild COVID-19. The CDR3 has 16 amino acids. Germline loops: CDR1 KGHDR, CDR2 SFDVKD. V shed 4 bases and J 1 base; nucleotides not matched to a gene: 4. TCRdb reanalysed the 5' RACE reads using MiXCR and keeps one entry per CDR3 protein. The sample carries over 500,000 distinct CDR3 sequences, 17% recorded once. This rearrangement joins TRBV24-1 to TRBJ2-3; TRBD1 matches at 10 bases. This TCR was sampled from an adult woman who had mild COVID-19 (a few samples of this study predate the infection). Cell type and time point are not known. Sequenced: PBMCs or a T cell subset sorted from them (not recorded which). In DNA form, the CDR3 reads TGTGCCACCAGTGACTCCGGGACAGGGGGCACAGATACGCAGTATTTT. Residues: CATSDSGTGGTDTQYF.